A selection of T cell receptor beta chains follows, all from one sample in a study of shared clonotypes between healthy human individuals. Using immunoSEQ multiplex PCR, the repertoire was profiled, and TCRdb retains in-frame clones only, with some absent. This sample has a few hundred thousand clones; roughly four fifths occur once, and the top ten carry around 12%. The sample comprised PBMCs. These receptors all stem from a woman aged 35 to 49 in good health. Some clones in this sample may be carry-over from other donors' samples. CDR3s include the opening cysteine and the closing phenylalanine or tryptophan. A D gene is named only where the DNA matches it firmly. Expanded clones are given a class, and other clones once, few, many or no size at all.

d_call j_call clone_size v_call cdr3_nt cdr3_aa
- TRBJ1-2 - TRBV10-3 TGTGCCATCAGTGAGGGGTGGGAAGATGGCTACACCTTC CAISEGWEDGYTF
TRBD2 TRBJ2-3 - TRBV28 TGTGCCAGCAGCCGCGGGGGGAGGGGTACAGATACGCAGTATTTT CASSRGGRGTDTQYF
- TRBJ2-3 - TRBV6-5 TGTGCCAGCAGACTACAGGGAAGCACAGATACGCAGTATTTT CASRLQGSTDTQYF
- TRBJ1-2 - TRBV10-3 TGTGCCACCTCCGACGAAGCGCATGGCTACACCTTC CATSDEAHGYTF
TRBD2 TRBJ2-1 - TRBV7-8 TGTGCCAGCCACCTAGCGGGAATAAATGAGCAGTTCTTC CASHLAGINEQFF
- TRBJ2-4 - TRBV28 TGTGCCAGCAGTCCAATACAGGGAGCCAAAAACATTCAGTACTTC CASSPIQGAKNIQYF
- TRBJ1-3 - TRBV28 TGTGCCAGCAGCGACAGGGGAAACACCATATATTTT CASSDRGNTIYF
- TRBJ2-5 - TRBV10-3 TGTGCCATCAGTGATCCCGGAGGCACACAAGAGACCCAGTACTTC CAISDPGGTQETQYF
- TRBJ2-2 - TRBV6-5 TGTGCCAGCAGTTCAGGATACACCGGGGAGCTGTTTTTT CASSSGYTGELFF
TRBD2 TRBJ2-5 many TRBV10-2 TGCGCCAGCAAACTAGCGGGAGGGTCTGAGACCCAGTACTTC CASKLAGGSETQYF
TRBD1 TRBJ2-5 - TRBV4-2 TGTGCCAGCAGCCGACAGGGGGACCCTCAAGAGACCCAGTACTTC CASSRQGDPQETQYF
- TRBJ1-4 - TRBV4-2 TGTGCCAGCAGCCAAGAGAGGACAGCCTCTAATGAAAAACTGTTTTTT CASSQERTASNEKLFF
- TRBJ1-1 - TRBV6-5 TGTGCCAGCAGTTCCAGGGCCGTCGAAGCTTTCTTT CASSSRAVEAFF
TRBD2 TRBJ2-2 many TRBV10-3 TGTGCCATCACGTCCCAGCGGGAGGGCTTTCCGTTTTTT CAITSQREGFPFF
- TRBJ2-2 - TRBV4-3 TGCGCCAGCAGCCAAGGGGACGACGGGGAGCTGTTTTTT CASSQGDDGELFF
- TRBJ1-2 - TRBV7-2 TGTGCCAGCACCATTATGGGGACTCCGACTCTCTATGGCTACACCTTC CASTIMGTPTLYGYTF
TRBD2 TRBJ2-7 few TRBV4-1 TGCGCCAGCAGCCAAGGTCTAACTAGCGGGAGTTACGAGCAGTACTTC CASSQGLTSGSYEQYF
- TRBJ2-7 - TRBV5-4 TGTGCCAGCAGCTTGGACAGGGCCGCCTACGAGCAGTACTTC CASSLDRAAYEQYF
TRBD1 TRBJ1-1 - TRBV10-3 TGTGCCATCAGCCCCACCGGGAACCAGGGGGCGGAAGCTTTCTTT CAISPTGNQGAEAFF
TRBD1 TRBJ1-4 many TRBV4-3 TGCGCCAGCAGCCGAGAGACAGGGAAGGAAGAAAAACTGTTTTTT CASSRETGKEEKLFF
- TRBJ2-3 - TRBV5-1 TGCGCCAGCAGCTTAGAGGGAACGACAGATACGCAGTATTTT CASSLEGTTDTQYF
TRBD1 TRBJ1-5 few TRBV5-6 TGTGCCAGCAGACGACAGGGGGTTGTTAATCAGCCCCAGCATTTT CASRRQGVVNQPQHF
- TRBJ2-1 - TRBV5-4 TGTGCCAGCAGCCCCCATGGGGGGAAAAATGAGCAGTTCTTC CASSPHGGKNEQFF
- TRBJ2-4 - TRBV4-1 TGCGCCAGCAGCCAAGGGCGCAATAACATTCAGTACTTC CASSQGRNNIQYF
- TRBJ1-5 few TRBV10-3 TGTGCCATCGGGGCTGGGGATCAGGTGGGTCAGCCCCAGCATTTT CAIGAGDQVGQPQHF
TRBD1 TRBJ2-5 - TRBV6-1 TGTGCCAGCGATGACAGGGGGCGTAGGGAGACCCAGTACTTC CASDDRGRRETQYF
- TRBJ1-5 - TRBV5-8 TGTGCCAGCAGCTTAAGGGTCGGCAATCAGCCCCAGCATTTT CASSLRVGNQPQHF
- TRBJ2-7 - TRBV20-1 TGCAGTGCTAGAGTAGTTGGCGAGCAGTACTTC CSARVVGEQYF